Listed below are T cell receptor beta chains from one sample, sequenced in a study of blood T cell repertoires in COVID-19. TCRdb's table, derived via immunoSEQ multiplex PCR, lists solely in-frame clones and lacks some. Here the sample spans about 480,000 clones, 80% to 90% being singletons. The sample comprised peripheral blood. Receptors originate from a man between 18 and 35 years old with COVID-19, enrolled during active disease. Both conserved end residues are part of each CDR3. Each record gives: CDR3 DNA, CDR3 protein, V gene, clone size, J gene, D gene. D genes are given only for firm matches. A clone size is listed for some rows: how often the clone was seen (once, few, many), or a class if it is expanded.

TGTGCCAGCCGACGGACGAAGAAGGCAGGGGTAAACACTGAAGCTTTCTTT	CASRRTKKAGVNTEAFF	TRBV18	-	TRBJ1-1	-
TGTGCCAGCAGCCCGCGGGTGGCAGTCATTAACTATGGCTACACCTTC	CASSPRVAVINYGYTF	TRBV7-2	-	TRBJ1-2	-
TGCGCCAGCCGGGAGCGGGGGGTTTACAATGAGCAGTTCTTC	CASRERGVYNEQFF	TRBV10-2	-	TRBJ2-1	TRBD2
TGCGCCAGCAGCTTCGATAATGAGGGCCGCCGATCCAACCGAGGCACCGGGGAGCTGTTTTTT	CASSFDNEGRRSNRGTGELFF	TRBV5-1	-	TRBJ2-2	-
TGTGCCAGCAGCCAAGAGTACAGTAACACTGAAGCTTTCTTT	CASSQEYSNTEAFF	TRBV3-1/TRBV3-2	-	TRBJ1-1	-
TGTGCCAGCAGCCTAGGCCTCGGTTTTAGCGGGAATGGCAATGAGCAGTTCTTC	CASSLGLGFSGNGNEQFF	TRBV25-1	-	TRBJ2-1	TRBD2
TGTGCCAGCAGCTTGGGACAGAGCTACGAGCAGTACTTC	CASSLGQSYEQYF	TRBV11-3	-	TRBJ2-7	TRBD1
TGTGCCAGCAGTGAAACGTCAGACGAGCAGTACTTC	CASSETSDEQYF	TRBV6-1	-	TRBJ2-7	-
TGTGCCAGCAGCAGAGGGCTCTTTAGCAATCAGCCCCAGCATTTT	CASSRGLFSNQPQHF	TRBV6-2/TRBV6-3	-	TRBJ1-5	-
TGCGCCAGCCCTCACGGGGACAGGGCCCGCAATCAGCCCCAGCATTTT	CASPHGDRARNQPQHF	TRBV10-1	-	TRBJ1-5	TRBD1
TGTGCCAGCAGTTCCTCCGGGACAGGTGTAAGTACGCAGTATTTT	CASSSSGTGVSTQYF	TRBV25-1	-	TRBJ2-3	TRBD1
TGTGCCACCCGCAGGTCACACTACAATGAGCAGTTCTTC	CATRRSHYNEQFF	TRBV6-5	-	TRBJ2-1	-
TGTGCCAGTAGTATTGGACAGGGAAACTATGGCTACACCTTC	CASSIGQGNYGYTF	TRBV19	-	TRBJ1-2	TRBD1
TGTGCCATCAGTGAGTCCGTGGCGGGAGCGGCCAATGAGCAGTTCTTC	CAISESVAGAANEQFF	TRBV10-3	-	TRBJ2-1	TRBD2
TGTGCCAGCAGCCTCGCCGGTAGCGGAATGAACACCGGGGAGCTGTTTTTT	CASSLAGSGMNTGELFF	TRBV11-3	-	TRBJ2-2	-
TGCGCCAGCAGGGTTGACGGGGAGCAGTTCTTC	CASRVDGEQFF	TRBV5-1	-	TRBJ2-1	-
TGTGCCAGCAGTTGGGACAGGGGAGGCACTGAAGCTTTCTTT	CASSWDRGGTEAFF	TRBV7-9	once	TRBJ1-1	TRBD1
TGTGCCAGCAGCTTAGTGGCGGAGGCACTGTACTTC	CASSLVAEALYF	TRBV7-9	-	TRBJ2-7	-
TGCGCCAGCAGCTTTTCGGGGGGCGCGAGAGAGCAGTTCTTC	CASSFSGGAREQFF	TRBV5-1	-	TRBJ2-1	-
TGCGCCAGCAGCTCGGGCCCTAGCGGGGGTAGCACAGATACGCAGTATTTT	CASSSGPSGGSTDTQYF	TRBV4-1	-	TRBJ2-3	TRBD2
TGCGCCAGCGGTCCTATAGGGGGCGAGCAGTTCTTC	CASGPIGGEQFF	TRBV4-1	-	TRBJ2-1	TRBD1
TGTGCCAGCAGCCCCGAGACAGGTCGCTACTACGAGCAGTACTTC	CASSPETGRYYEQYF	TRBV3-1/TRBV3-2	-	TRBJ2-7	-
TGTGCCTGGGGAATGACCACAGGGGTAGGGTCACCCCTCCACTTT	CAWGMTTGVGSPLHF	TRBV30	-	TRBJ1-6	TRBD1
TGCGCCAGCAGCCGTTTAGGGGGGGCCTATGGCTACACCTTC	CASSRLGGAYGYTF	TRBV4-1	-	TRBJ1-2	-
TGTGCCAGCAGCTTTACAGGGAGGGTCCACGAGCAGTACTTC	CASSFTGRVHEQYF	TRBV5-6	-	TRBJ2-7	-
TGTGCCAACCCTCACACTAGCGGGAGAATAAATGAGCAGTTCTTC	CANPHTSGRINEQFF	TRBV9	-	TRBJ2-1	TRBD2
TGCGCCAGCAGCTTGCAGGGGATCTCCTACGAGCAGTACTTC	CASSLQGISYEQYF	TRBV5-1	-	TRBJ2-7	-
TGTGCCAGCAGCTTGTTTATGGGGCGGGACTTGACCTACGAGCAGTACTTC	CASSLFMGRDLTYEQYF	TRBV5-6	-	TRBJ2-7	-
TGTGCCAGCAGCACTCGGGGATACCCTCCGAACACCGGGGAGCTGTTTTTT	CASSTRGYPPNTGELFF	TRBV21-1	-	TRBJ2-2	-
TGCAGTGCTAGAGTCCCGGACTTTTTT	CSARVPDFF	TRBV20-1	once	TRBJ2-3	-
TGTGCCAGCAGCCCACACTACGAGTATATCCACGAGCAGTACTTC	CASSPHYEYIHEQYF	TRBV3-1/TRBV3-2	-	TRBJ2-7	-
TGTGCCAGCAGTGAACAGGGACTAGCGGGGACCAATGAGCAGTTCTTC	CASSEQGLAGTNEQFF	TRBV2	-	TRBJ2-1	TRBD2
TGCGCCAGCTCAGGACATTTCGATTCACCCCTCCACTTT	CASSGHFDSPLHF	TRBV10-1	-	TRBJ1-6	-
TGTGCCAGTAGTATGTCCAGGGGCTATGGCTACACCTTC	CASSMSRGYGYTF	TRBV19	-	TRBJ1-2	-
TGTGCCAGCAGCGCCGGGACAGGGTCCTACGAGCAGTACTTC	CASSAGTGSYEQYF	TRBV3-1/TRBV3-2	-	TRBJ2-7	TRBD1
TGTGCCAGCTCACCAGACGGAGGCAATCAGCCCCAGCATTTT	CASSPDGGNQPQHF	TRBV18	-	TRBJ1-5	-
TGTGCCAGCAGTTTGGGGAGAGAAGCTTTCTTT	CASSLGREAFF	TRBV6-2/TRBV6-3	-	TRBJ1-1	-
TGTGCCAGCAGTGACAGGGTCGGGACCCAGTACTTC	CASSDRVGTQYF	TRBV6-1	-	TRBJ2-5	-
TGTGCCAGCAGTTTATTGTTTGGGACTAGCGGATACAATGAGCAGTTCTTC	CASSLLFGTSGYNEQFF	TRBV27	few	TRBJ2-1	TRBD2
TGTGCCAGCAGCTTCCGGGGACATTCCTACGAGCAGTACTTC	CASSFRGHSYEQYF	TRBV5-4	-	TRBJ2-7	-
TGTGCCAGCAGCGTAACGACAGGAGGCGATGAGCAGTTCTTC	CASSVTTGGDEQFF	TRBV9	-	TRBJ2-1	-
TGTGCCAGCTCACGACTAGCGGGAGGACGGGGTGGCAATGAGCAGTTCTTC	CASSRLAGGRGGNEQFF	TRBV18	-	TRBJ2-1	TRBD2
TGTGCCAGCAGCTTATCCGGCGGGGTGAGCACAGATACGCAGTATTTT	CASSLSGGVSTDTQYF	TRBV7-9	-	TRBJ2-3	-
TGTGCCAGCAGTCAAACAGGCGGGGCTAGCGGTAATGAGCAGTTCTTC	CASSQTGGASGNEQFF	TRBV6-4	few	TRBJ2-1	TRBD2
TGTGCCAGCAGCTTGGGACAGGCCAACTCTGGAAACACCATATATTTT	CASSLGQANSGNTIYF	TRBV5-4	-	TRBJ1-3	-
TGCGCCAGCAGTGGGACTAGCGGTTCCACAGATACGCAGTATTTT	CASSGTSGSTDTQYF	TRBV10-1	-	TRBJ2-3	TRBD2
TGCAGCGTTGAAAGGGGGCCCCAAGAGACCCAGTACTTC	CSVERGPQETQYF	TRBV29-1	-	TRBJ2-5	TRBD1
TGCGCCAGCAGCGCGACAGGGACGAACACCGGGGAGCTGTTTTTT	CASSATGTNTGELFF	TRBV5-1	-	TRBJ2-2	TRBD1
TGTGCCAGCAGCATCGGGATCTCCTACGAGCAGTACTTC	CASSIGISYEQYF	TRBV6-5	-	TRBJ2-7	-
TGTGCCAGCAGCGCATTGGGACTGCAAGAGACCCAGTACTTC	CASSALGLQETQYF	TRBV7-2	-	TRBJ2-5	-
TGTGCCAGCAGCGAGTCTTCATACTATGGCTACACCTTC	CASSESSYYGYTF	TRBV5-4	-	TRBJ1-2	-
TGTGCCAGCAGTCCCATTTTTTTGGAGCAGTTCTTC	CASSPIFLEQFF	TRBV28	-	TRBJ2-1	-
TGCGCCAGCAGCCAAGATCCTTATCAGCCCCAGCATTTT	CASSQDPYQPQHF	TRBV4-1	-	TRBJ1-5	-
TGCGCCAGCAGCCAATTAACTAATGAAAAACTGTTTTTT	CASSQLTNEKLFF	TRBV5-1	-	TRBJ1-4	-
TGCAGTGCTAGTCGGACTTCGGGGTACGAGCAGTACTTC	CSASRTSGYEQYF	TRBV20-1	-	TRBJ2-7	-
TGTGCCAGCAGCCAAATGAGCGGGAGTGGTGAGACCCAGTACTTC	CASSQMSGSGETQYF	TRBV3-1/TRBV3-2	-	TRBJ2-5	TRBD2
TGTGCCAGCAGTTCCAATCCTCGGGGAGCTTTCTTT	CASSSNPRGAFF	TRBV6-6	-	TRBJ1-1	-